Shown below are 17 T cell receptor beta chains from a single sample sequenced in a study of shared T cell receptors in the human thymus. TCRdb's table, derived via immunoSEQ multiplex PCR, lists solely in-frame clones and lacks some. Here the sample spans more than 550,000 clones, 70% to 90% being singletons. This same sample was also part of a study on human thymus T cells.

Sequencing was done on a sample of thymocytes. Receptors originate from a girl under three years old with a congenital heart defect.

The CDR3 DNA reads as TGCGCCAGCAGCCAAGGGGGCAGGGTCCACTCCTACGAGCAGTACTTC. It is translated as CASSQGGRVHSYEQYF. The V and J genes are TRBV4-1 and TRBJ2-7; tentative D call: TRBD1 (5 bases). Germline V CDR1 and CDR2: MGHRA, YSYEKL. The V and J ends lost 1 base and 0 bases respectively, with 13 bases between them. The CDR3 runs to 16 residues.

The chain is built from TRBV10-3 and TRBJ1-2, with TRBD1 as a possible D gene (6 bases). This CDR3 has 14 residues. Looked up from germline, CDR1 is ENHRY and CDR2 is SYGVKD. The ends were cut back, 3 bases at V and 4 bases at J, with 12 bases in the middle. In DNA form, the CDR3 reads TGTGCCATCAGTGACTACAGGGCCTTCTATGGCTACACCTTC. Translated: CAISDYRAFYGYTF.

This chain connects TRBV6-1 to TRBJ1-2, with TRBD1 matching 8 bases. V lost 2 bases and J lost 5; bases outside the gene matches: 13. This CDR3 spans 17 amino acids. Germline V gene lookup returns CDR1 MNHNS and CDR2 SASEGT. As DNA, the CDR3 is TGTGCCAGCAGTGAAAGGGACAGGCGGGGAGGGGTGTATGGCTACACCTTC. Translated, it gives CASSERDRRGGVYGYTF.

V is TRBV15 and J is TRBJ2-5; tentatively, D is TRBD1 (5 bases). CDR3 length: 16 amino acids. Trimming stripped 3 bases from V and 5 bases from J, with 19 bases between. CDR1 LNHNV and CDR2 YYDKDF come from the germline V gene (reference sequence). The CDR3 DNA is TGTGCCACCAGCAGGGGTGGACACCTGGAATTCGAGACCCAGTACTTC. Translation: CATSRGGHLEFETQYF.

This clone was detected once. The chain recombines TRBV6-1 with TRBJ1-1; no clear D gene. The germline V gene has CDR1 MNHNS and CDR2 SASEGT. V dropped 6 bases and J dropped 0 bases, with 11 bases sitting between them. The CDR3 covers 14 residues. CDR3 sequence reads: CASSRLDMNTEAFF. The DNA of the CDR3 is TGTGCCAGCAGCCGCCTAGATATGAACACTGAAGCTTTCTTT.

CDR3 amino acids: CASSPSRGNFLYNSPLHF. The CDR3 nucleotides are TGTGCCAGCAGCCCCTCGAGAGGGAACTTTCTCTATAATTCACCCCTCCACTTT. This chain connects TRBV14 to TRBJ1-6; D gene ambiguous. Per the germline V gene, CDR1 is SGHDN and CDR2 is FVKESK. V was shortened by 4 bases and J by 3 bases, with 19 bases between the two germline ends. The CDR3 has 18 residues. The full variable domain, completed using reference TRBV14 and TRBJ1-6, is EAGVTQFPSHSVIEKGQTVTLRCDPISGHDNLYWYRRVMGKEIKFLLHFVKESKQDESGMPNNRFLAERTGGTYSTLKVQPAELEDSGVYFCASSPSRGNFLYNSPLHFGNGTRLTVT.

CDR3: CASSLVGLAPYEQYF. Here the CDR3 DNA reads TGTGCCAGCAGCTTGGTTGGTCTGGCCCCCTACGAGCAGTACTTC. This chain uses TRBV5-6 with TRBJ2-7; no reliable D call. CDR1 SGHDT and CDR2 YYEEEE come from the germline V gene. With 0 bases removed from V and 2 bases from J, the gap between germline ends came to 12 bases. This CDR3 is built from 15 residues.

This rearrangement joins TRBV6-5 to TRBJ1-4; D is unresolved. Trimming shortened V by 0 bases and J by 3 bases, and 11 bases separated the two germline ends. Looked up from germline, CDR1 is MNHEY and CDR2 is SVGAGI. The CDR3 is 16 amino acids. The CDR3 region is CASSYSSDGANEKLFF. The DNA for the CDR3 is TGTGCCAGCAGTTACTCGAGCGACGGGGCTAATGAAAAACTGTTTTTT.

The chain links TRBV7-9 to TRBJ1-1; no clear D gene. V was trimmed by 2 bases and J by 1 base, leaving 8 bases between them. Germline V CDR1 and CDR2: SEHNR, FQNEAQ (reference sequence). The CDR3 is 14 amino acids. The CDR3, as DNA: TGTGCCAGCAGCTTAATTGAGGAGAACACTGAAGCTTTCTTT. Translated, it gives CASSLIEENTEAFF.

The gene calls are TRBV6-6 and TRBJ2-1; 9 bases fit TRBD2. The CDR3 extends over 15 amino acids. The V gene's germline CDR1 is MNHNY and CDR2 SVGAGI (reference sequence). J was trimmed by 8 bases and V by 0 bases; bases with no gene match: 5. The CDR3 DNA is TGTGCCAGCAGTTACTCCGGCGGGGGGGCCTATGAGCAGTTCTTC. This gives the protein CASSYSGGGAYEQFF.

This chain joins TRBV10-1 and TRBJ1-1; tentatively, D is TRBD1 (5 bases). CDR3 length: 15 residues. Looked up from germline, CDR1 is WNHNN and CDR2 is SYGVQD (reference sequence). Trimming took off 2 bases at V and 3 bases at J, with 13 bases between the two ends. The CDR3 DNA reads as TGCGCCAGCAGTGAGGGGGGGGTCCACTACACTGAAGCTTTCTTT. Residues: CASSEGGVHYTEAFF.

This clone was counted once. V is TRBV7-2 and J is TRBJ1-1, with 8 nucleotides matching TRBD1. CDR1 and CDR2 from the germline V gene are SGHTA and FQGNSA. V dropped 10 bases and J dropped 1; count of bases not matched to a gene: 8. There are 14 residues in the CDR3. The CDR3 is CATETGTGNTEAFF. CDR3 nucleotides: TGTGCCACTGAGACCGGGACAGGGAACACTGAAGCTTTCTTT. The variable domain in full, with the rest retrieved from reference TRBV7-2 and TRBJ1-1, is GAGVSQSPSNKVTEKGKDVELRCDPISGHTALYWYRQSLGQGLEFLIYFQGNSAPDKSGLPSDRFSAERTGGSVSTLTIQRTQQEDSAVYLCATETGTGNTEAFFGQGTRLTVV.

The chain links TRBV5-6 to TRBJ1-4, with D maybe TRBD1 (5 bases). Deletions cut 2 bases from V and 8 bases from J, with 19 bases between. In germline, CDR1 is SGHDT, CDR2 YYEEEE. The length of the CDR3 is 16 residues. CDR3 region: CASSLTTRGWQEKLFF. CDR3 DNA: TGTGCCAGCAGCTTAACAACAAGGGGCTGGCAGGAAAAACTGTTTTTT.

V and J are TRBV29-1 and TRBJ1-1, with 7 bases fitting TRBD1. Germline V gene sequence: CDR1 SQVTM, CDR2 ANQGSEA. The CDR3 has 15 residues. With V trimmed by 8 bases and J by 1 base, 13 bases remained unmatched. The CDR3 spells CSPSRRDSSNTEAFF. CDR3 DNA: TGCAGCCCATCGCGAAGGGACAGTTCGAACACTGAAGCTTTCTTT.

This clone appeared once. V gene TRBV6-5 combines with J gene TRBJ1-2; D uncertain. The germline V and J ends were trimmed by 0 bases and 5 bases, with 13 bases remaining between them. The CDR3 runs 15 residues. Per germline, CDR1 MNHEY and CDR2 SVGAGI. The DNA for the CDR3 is TGTGCCAGCAGTTACTCGGGAGACTGGTCGTATGGCTACACCTTC. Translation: CASSYSGDWSYGYTF.

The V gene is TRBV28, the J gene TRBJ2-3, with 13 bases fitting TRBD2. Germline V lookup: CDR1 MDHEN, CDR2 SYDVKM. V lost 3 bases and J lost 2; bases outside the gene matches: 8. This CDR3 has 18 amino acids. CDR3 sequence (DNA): TGTGCCAGCAGTTTTGCGACTAGCGGGGGGACCTACACAGATACGCAGTATTTT. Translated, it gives CASSFATSGGTYTDTQYF.

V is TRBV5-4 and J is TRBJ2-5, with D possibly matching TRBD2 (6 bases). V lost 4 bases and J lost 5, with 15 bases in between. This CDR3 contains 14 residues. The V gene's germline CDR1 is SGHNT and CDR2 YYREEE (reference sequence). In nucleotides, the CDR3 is TGTGCCAGCAGCCGTGGGGGACGGGAGGAGACCCAGTACTTC. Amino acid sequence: CASSRGGREETQYF.